This T cell receptor (beta chain) appears in the sequencing data of a study of T cell responses to AZD1222 COVID-19 vaccine. V was pared by 1 base and J by 7 bases, with 14 bases between. CDR1 and CDR2 (germline): LGHDT, YNNKEL (reference sequence). The CDR3 is 15 residues long. Pooled in the analysis were second doses at about 4 or about 12 weeks. Using immunoSEQ multiplex PCR, the repertoire was profiled, and TCRdb retains in-frame clones only, with some absent. The repertoire includes 110,000 or so clones, more than 75% of them detected once, and 3.5% to 4% sits in the top ten. This clone was counted a single time.

The receptor's source is an adult who received the AZD1222 COVID-19 vaccine. The sample was peripheral blood, taken 28 days after the second AZD1222 dose. This chain links TRBV3-1 (or the pseudogene TRBV3-2) with TRBJ2-1; D possibly corresponds to TRBD1 (6 bases). The CDR3 sequence: CASSQARQAGNEQFF. CDR3 DNA sequence: TGTGCCAGCAGCCAAGCCAGACAGGCTGGGAATGAGCAGTTCTTC.